Listed below are T cell receptor beta chains from one sample, sequenced in a study of blood T cells in healthy people across ages. In TCRdb, the 5' RACE reads were re-called with MiXCR into one record per CDR3 protein. The data contain about 2 million distinct CDR3 sequences, just under 50% of them singletons. Sequencing was performed on blood. Receptor source: a woman in her forties in good health. The CDR3 runs from the conserved cysteine through the conserved F or W. The D gene is left open where the match is weak. The size field is filled for only some rows; it gives once, few, many or a size class.

abundance	v_gene	j_gene	d_gene	CDR3nt	CDR3aa
-	TRBV5-1	TRBJ2-4	-	TGCGCCAGCAGCCGGTTTAATGGCATTCAGTACTTC	CASSRFNGIQYF
-	TRBV7-8	TRBJ2-4	-	TGTGCCAGCAGCTCATCTCGGGCCGGGATAGCCAAAAACATTCAGTACTTC	CASSSSRAGIAKNIQYF
few	TRBV4-2	TRBJ2-7	TRBD2	TGTGCCAGCAGCCAACCCATCGGTGCGGGAGACACATACGAGCAGTACTTC	CASSQPIGAGDTYEQYF
-	TRBV11-2	TRBJ2-7	-	TGTGCCAGCGCCATGAAGACCTACGAGCAGTACTTC	CASAMKTYEQYF
-	TRBV28	TRBJ1-1	TRBD1	TGTGCCAGCAGCTCCCTCCCCGGGGGGACAGAGCGAGGCACTGAAGCTTTCTTT	CASSSLPGGTERGTEAFF
-	TRBV4-3	TRBJ2-7	TRBD1	TGCGCCAGCAGCCCATCAGCAGGGGGCGTCGACGAGCAGTACTTC	CASSPSAGGVDEQYF
-	TRBV29-1	TRBJ2-1	TRBD1	TGCAGCGTTGTCAGGACAGGGGCCCACAATGAGCAGTTCTTC	CSVVRTGAHNEQFF
-	TRBV20-1	TRBJ2-2	TRBD2	TGCAGTGCTAGAGATTATACTAGCGGGGCCGCGAACACCGGGGAGCTGTTTTTT	CSARDYTSGAANTGELFF
few	TRBV7-2	TRBJ2-7	TRBD2	TGTGCCAGCAGCCTCGGACTAGCGGGGTTCGCCTACGAGCAGTACTTC	CASSLGLAGFAYEQYF
-	TRBV7-2	TRBJ2-1	-	TGTGCCAGCAGCTTAAACGGAGGGCCCCTCTCCTACAATGAGCAGTTCTTC	CASSLNGGPLSYNEQFF
-	TRBV28	TRBJ2-1	TRBD1	TGTGCCAGCAAGGGGGCTGGGACAGGGTACAATGAGCAGTTCTTC	CASKGAGTGYNEQFF
-	TRBV7-9	TRBJ1-4	TRBD1	TGTGCCAGCAGCAACAGGGGGCTAGGTGAAAAACTGTTTTTT	CASSNRGLGEKLFF
-	TRBV18	TRBJ2-3	TRBD2	TGTGCCAGCTCACCATATCGCCTCCCACGGACTAGCGGGAAACACACAGATACGCAGTATTTT	CASSPYRLPRTSGKHTDTQYF
-	TRBV7-2	TRBJ1-2	-	TGTGCCAGCACGAAGAGGGGGGAGGTGCATGGCTACACCTTC	CASTKRGEVHGYTF
-	TRBV6-6	TRBJ2-5	TRBD1	TGTGCCAGCAGTGTAACAGGGGAGAGAGAGACCCAGTACTTC	CASSVTGERETQYF
-	TRBV7-2	TRBJ2-5	TRBD2	TGTGCCAGCATTTCTGGAGCGGGGGGGCATTCGGAGACCCAGTACTTC	CASISGAGGHSETQYF
-	TRBV28	TRBJ2-7	TRBD2	TGTGCCGGCAGGACGCGCGGGGGGATCTACGAGCAGTACTTC	CAGRTRGGIYEQYF
once	TRBV3-1	TRBJ1-2	TRBD1	TGTGCCAGCAGCCACCGGGACAGGGGATGGGGCGGCTACACCTTC	CASSHRDRGWGGYTF
-	TRBV20-1	TRBJ2-3	TRBD1	TGCAGTGCCAAGCCGACAGGGCTATCAGATACGCAGTATTTT	CSAKPTGLSDTQYF
-	TRBV20-1	TRBJ2-4	TRBD2	TGCAGTGCGATCCCAGCGGGGGAAAACATTCAGTACTTC	CSAIPAGENIQYF
-	TRBV20-1	TRBJ2-7	TRBD2	TGCAGTGCTTCCCTCACTAGCGGAGGTTACGAGCAGTACTTC	CSASLTSGGYEQYF
-	TRBV11-2	TRBJ2-1	TRBD1	TGTGCCAGCAGCTTTGTAGGGGGCGCGTCCTACAATGAGCAGTTCTTC	CASSFVGGASYNEQFF
-	TRBV6-5	TRBJ2-1	-	TGTGCCAGCAGGCCCAGTTGGGGCGATGAGCAGTTCTTC	CASRPSWGDEQFF
few	TRBV9	TRBJ2-3	-	TGTGCCAGCAGCCATCATACAGGGAGCACTAGCACAGATACGCAGTATTTT	CASSHHTGSTSTDTQYF
-	TRBV6-2/TRBV6-3	TRBJ1-2	-	TGTGCCAGCAGTTGGAACACAGGGCCCCGCTATGGCTACACCTTC	CASSWNTGPRYGYTF
-	TRBV4-1	TRBJ2-5	TRBD2	TGCGCCAGCAGCCAACCTCGGGGGGGGGAAGGGACCCAGTACTTC	CASSQPRGGEGTQYF
-	TRBV7-2	TRBJ1-1	-	TGTGCCAGCAGCTTAGCAGGGCTTACTGAAGCTTTCTTT	CASSLAGLTEAFF
few	TRBV11-1	TRBJ2-4	TRBD1	TGTGCCAGCAGCCCTAGGGATGCGGGACAGGGGTCCAAAAACATTCAGTACTTC	CASSPRDAGQGSKNIQYF
-	TRBV7-6	TRBJ2-5	-	TGTGCCAGCAGCTTACAAGTCCTTCAAGAGACCCAGTACTTC	CASSLQVLQETQYF
-	TRBV10-1	TRBJ2-3	-	TGCGCCAGCAGTGCTAACTACCCAGATACGCAGTATTTT	CASSANYPDTQYF
-	TRBV11-2	TRBJ1-2	-	TGTGCCGGCAGCGTACGGTGGAGGTCTGAAGGCTACACCTTC	CAGSVRWRSEGYTF